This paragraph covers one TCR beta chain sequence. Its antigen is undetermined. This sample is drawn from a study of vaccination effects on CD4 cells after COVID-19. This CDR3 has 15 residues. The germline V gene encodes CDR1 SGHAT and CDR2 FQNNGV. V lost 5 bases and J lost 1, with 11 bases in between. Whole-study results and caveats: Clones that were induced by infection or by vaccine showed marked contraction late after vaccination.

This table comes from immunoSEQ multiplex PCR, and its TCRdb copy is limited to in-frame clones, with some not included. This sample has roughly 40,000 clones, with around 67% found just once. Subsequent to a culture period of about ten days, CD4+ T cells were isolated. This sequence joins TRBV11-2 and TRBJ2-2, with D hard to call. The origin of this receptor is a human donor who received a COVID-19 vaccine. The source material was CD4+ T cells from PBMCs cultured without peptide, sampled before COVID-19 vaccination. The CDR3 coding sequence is TGTGCCAGCAGCCCCATTCGGATGAACACCGGGGAGCTGTTTTTT. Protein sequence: CASSPIRMNTGELFF.